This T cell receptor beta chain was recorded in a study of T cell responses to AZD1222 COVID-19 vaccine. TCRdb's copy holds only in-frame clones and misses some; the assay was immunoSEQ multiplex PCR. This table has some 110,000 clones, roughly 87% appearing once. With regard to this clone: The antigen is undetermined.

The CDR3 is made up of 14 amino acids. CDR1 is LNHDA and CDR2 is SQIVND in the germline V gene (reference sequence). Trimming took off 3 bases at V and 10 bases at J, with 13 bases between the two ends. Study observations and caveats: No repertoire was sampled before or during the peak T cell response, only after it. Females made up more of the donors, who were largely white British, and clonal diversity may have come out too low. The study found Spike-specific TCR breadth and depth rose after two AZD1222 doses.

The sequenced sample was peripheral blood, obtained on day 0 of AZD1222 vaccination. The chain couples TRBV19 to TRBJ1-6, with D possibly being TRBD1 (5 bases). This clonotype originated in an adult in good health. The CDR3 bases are TGTGCCAGTAGTATCGTGCAGGGTCGATCACCCCTCCACTTT. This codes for CASSIVQGRSPLHF.